These T cell receptor beta chains were read from a single sample in a study of regulatory T cells in long-lasting Graves disease. TCRdb re-called the multiplex PCR reads with MiXCR, one entry per CDR3 protein. Altogether roughly 350,000 distinct CDR3 sequences are present, roughly 16% being singletons, with the ten largest covering roughly 21%. These data were also filed under a second study, of T cells in Graves' hyperthyroidism and ophthalmopathy.

The material was peripheral blood mononuclear cells (PBMCs), obtained at new diagnosis, from a patient treated with antithyroid drugs. These receptor sequences come from a woman aged 18 to 35 with Graves disease. Each CDR3 is given with its conserved first and last residue. Each record gives: D gene, clone size, J gene, V gene, CDR3 protein, CDR3 DNA. A D gene is named only where the DNA matches it firmly. Not every row has a clone size; where given, it reads once, few, many or a size class.

d_call: TRBD1; clone_size: many; j_call: TRBJ1-5; v_call: TRBV28; cdr3_aa: CASRRDRGNQPQHF; cdr3_nt: TGTGCCAGCCGAAGGGACAGGGGGAATCAGCCCCAGCATTTT
d_call: TRBD1; clone_size: many; j_call: TRBJ1-1; v_call: TRBV5-1; cdr3_aa: CASRLGQENTEAFF; cdr3_nt: TGCGCCAGCAGACTGGGACAGGAAAACACTGAAGCTTTCTTT
d_call: -; clone_size: -; j_call: TRBJ2-2; v_call: TRBV5-5; cdr3_aa: CASGDRTETGELFF; cdr3_nt: TGTGCCAGCGGCGACAGGACTGAGACCGGGGAGCTGTTTTTT
d_call: TRBD2; clone_size: few; j_call: TRBJ2-1; v_call: TRBV6-2/TRBV6-3; cdr3_aa: CASKRTSDYSNEQFF; cdr3_nt: TGTGCCAGCAAGCGAACTAGCGACTACAGCAATGAGCAGTTCTTC
d_call: TRBD1; clone_size: few; j_call: TRBJ2-1; v_call: TRBV10-3; cdr3_aa: CATSGQGHNEQFF; cdr3_nt: TGTGCCACCTCTGGACAGGGCCACAATGAGCAGTTCTTC
d_call: -; clone_size: many; j_call: TRBJ1-5; v_call: TRBV28; cdr3_aa: CATQGYGGGQPQHF; cdr3_nt: TGTGCCACCCAAGGGTATGGGGGCGGGCAGCCCCAGCATTTT
d_call: TRBD2; clone_size: few; j_call: TRBJ2-1; v_call: TRBV20-1; cdr3_aa: CSASTLAGDTYNEQFF; cdr3_nt: TGCAGTGCTAGCACATTAGCGGGAGACACCTACAATGAGCAGTTCTTC
d_call: TRBD2; clone_size: many; j_call: TRBJ2-3; v_call: TRBV6-2/TRBV6-3; cdr3_aa: CATGERGGRVMRDTQYF; cdr3_nt: TGTGCCACCGGTGAGCGGGGGGGCCGAGTAATGCGGGATACGCAGTATTTT
d_call: -; clone_size: many; j_call: TRBJ2-7; v_call: TRBV28; cdr3_aa: CASRSTRSYSPYEQYF; cdr3_nt: TGTGCCAGCCGAAGCACACGTAGTTACTCCCCCTACGAGCAGTACTTC
d_call: -; clone_size: -; j_call: TRBJ2-3; v_call: TRBV6-2/TRBV6-3; cdr3_aa: CASSYLKGPSTDTQYF; cdr3_nt: TGTGCCAGCAGTTACCTTAAAGGTCCTAGCACAGATACGCAGTATTTT
d_call: TRBD1; clone_size: few; j_call: TRBJ1-2; v_call: TRBV28; cdr3_aa: CASRTGGGHGYTF; cdr3_nt: TGTGCCAGCAGAACAGGGGGCGGCCATGGCTACACCTTC
d_call: -; clone_size: -; j_call: TRBJ2-1; v_call: TRBV10-3; cdr3_aa: CAISDLGGTFNEQFF; cdr3_nt: TGTGCCATCAGTGATTTAGGGGGGACTTTCAATGAGCAGTTCTTC
d_call: -; clone_size: many; j_call: TRBJ1-5; v_call: TRBV30; cdr3_aa: CAWSGRQRGQPQHF; cdr3_nt: TGTGCCTGGAGTGGTCGACAGCGGGGGCAGCCCCAGCATTTT
d_call: -; clone_size: many; j_call: TRBJ2-1; v_call: TRBV27; cdr3_aa: CASHSGNEQFF; cdr3_nt: TGTGCCAGCCATAGCGGCAATGAGCAGTTCTTC
d_call: -; clone_size: few; j_call: TRBJ2-5; v_call: TRBV5-1; cdr3_aa: CASSFFSAGAGETQYF; cdr3_nt: TGCGCCAGCAGCTTTTTTTCTGCAGGGGCGGGGGAGACCCAGTACTTC
d_call: TRBD2; clone_size: many; j_call: TRBJ2-1; v_call: TRBV2; cdr3_aa: CASSEAADGTSPDNEQFF; cdr3_nt: TGTGCCAGCAGTGAAGCCGCCGACGGGACTAGCCCCGACAATGAGCAGTTCTTC
d_call: TRBD1; clone_size: few; j_call: TRBJ2-2; v_call: TRBV12-3/TRBV12-4; cdr3_aa: CAGSRGTGGSGELFF; cdr3_nt: TGTGCCGGCAGTAGGGGGACAGGGGGCTCCGGGGAGCTGTTTTTT
d_call: -; clone_size: -; j_call: TRBJ2-3; v_call: TRBV20-1; cdr3_aa: CSAGGLHNTDTQYF; cdr3_nt: TGCAGTGCTGGAGGACTACATAACACAGATACGCAGTATTTT
d_call: -; clone_size: many; j_call: TRBJ1-1; v_call: TRBV7-2; cdr3_aa: CASSLAGRRALNTEAFF; cdr3_nt: TGTGCCAGCAGCTTAGCGGGACGTAGGGCATTGAACACTGAAGCTTTCTTT
d_call: -; clone_size: many; j_call: TRBJ1-4; v_call: TRBV3-1; cdr3_aa: CASSPLGREANEKLFF; cdr3_nt: TGTGCCAGCAGCCCCCTAGGGAGGGAAGCTAATGAAAAACTGTTTTTT
d_call: TRBD2; clone_size: many; j_call: TRBJ2-1; v_call: TRBV2; cdr3_aa: CASSEIRLAAHNEQFF; cdr3_nt: TGTGCCAGCAGTGAAATCCGACTAGCCGCCCACAATGAGCAGTTCTTC
d_call: -; clone_size: many; j_call: TRBJ1-4; v_call: TRBV11-2; cdr3_aa: CASSYSQGSNEKLFF; cdr3_nt: TGTGCCAGCAGCTACTCTCAGGGTTCTAATGAAAAACTGTTTTTT
d_call: -; clone_size: few; j_call: TRBJ1-2; v_call: TRBV20-1; cdr3_aa: CSARELAGSLTYGYTF; cdr3_nt: TGCAGTGCTAGGGAGCTTGCAGGGTCCCTTACCTATGGCTACACCTTC
d_call: TRBD2; clone_size: few; j_call: TRBJ2-3; v_call: TRBV4-1; cdr3_aa: CASSPLGGTPDTQYF; cdr3_nt: TGCGCCAGCAGCCCTTTGGGGGGGACGCCAGATACGCAGTATTTT
d_call: -; clone_size: many; j_call: TRBJ2-1; v_call: TRBV5-1; cdr3_aa: CASSFSGTGSGEQFF; cdr3_nt: TGCGCCAGCAGCTTCTCCGGGACTGGGAGTGGTGAGCAGTTCTTC
d_call: -; clone_size: many; j_call: TRBJ2-2; v_call: TRBV5-1; cdr3_aa: CASSLGEIPNTGELFF; cdr3_nt: TGCGCCAGCAGCTTGGGGGAGATTCCGAACACCGGGGAGCTGTTTTTT
d_call: TRBD2; clone_size: few; j_call: TRBJ2-1; v_call: TRBV20-1; cdr3_aa: CSAATSGTSNEQFF; cdr3_nt: TGCAGTGCTGCGACTAGCGGGACATCCAATGAGCAGTTCTTC
d_call: -; clone_size: many; j_call: TRBJ2-3; v_call: TRBV2; cdr3_aa: CASSLYIRVGGTDTQYF; cdr3_nt: TGTGCCAGCAGTTTATACATCAGGGTTGGGGGCACAGATACGCAGTATTTT
d_call: -; clone_size: many; j_call: TRBJ2-7; v_call: TRBV30; cdr3_aa: CAWSPGQNYEQYF; cdr3_nt: TGTGCCTGGAGCCCGGGACAAAACTACGAGCAGTACTTC
d_call: TRBD1; clone_size: many; j_call: TRBJ2-5; v_call: TRBV30; cdr3_aa: CAWSVATGGGETQYF; cdr3_nt: TGTGCCTGGAGTGTTGCAACAGGGGGCGGGGAGACCCAGTACTTC
d_call: -; clone_size: many; j_call: TRBJ1-5; v_call: TRBV12-3/TRBV12-4; cdr3_aa: CASSPTFTNQPQHF; cdr3_nt: TGTGCCAGCAGTCCCACATTTACCAATCAGCCCCAGCATTTT
d_call: -; clone_size: -; j_call: TRBJ2-2; v_call: TRBV6-5; cdr3_aa: CASSYGLRGTGELFF; cdr3_nt: TGTGCCAGCAGTTACGGGTTGCGGGGCACCGGGGAGCTGTTTTTT
d_call: TRBD1; clone_size: many; j_call: TRBJ1-1; v_call: TRBV6-2/TRBV6-3; cdr3_aa: CASSYWTGNTEAFF; cdr3_nt: TGTGCCAGCAGTTACTGGACAGGGAACACTGAAGCTTTCTTT
d_call: -; clone_size: many; j_call: TRBJ2-3; v_call: TRBV12-3/TRBV12-4; cdr3_aa: CASSLWGSTDTQYF; cdr3_nt: TGTGCCAGCAGCTTGTGGGGGAGCACAGATACGCAGTATTTT
d_call: -; clone_size: -; j_call: TRBJ1-4; v_call: TRBV20-1; cdr3_aa: CSARAGFGLFF; cdr3_nt: TGCAGTGCTAGGGCGGGATTCGGTCTGTTTTTT